The 2 T cell receptor beta chains given below trace back to one sample, sequenced in a study of beta chain features in type 1 diabetes. The sequenced template was cDNA made from the entire isolated RNA. Using immunoSEQ multiplex PCR, the repertoire was profiled, and TCRdb retains in-frame clones only, with some absent. The table shows 350,000 or so clones, with roughly a fifth occurring only once. Material: naive CD4+ T cells from blood. The receptors shown here come from a woman aged 18-30 years in good health.

The J gene is TRBJ2-3, the V gene TRBV6-5; weak D call: TRBD1 (5 bases). The V end lost 7 bases, the J end lost 0 bases, and 8 bases lay between the germline ends. Germline CDR1 reads MNHEY; CDR2 reads SVGAGI. The CDR3 runs 13 residues. The CDR3, as DNA: TGTGCCAGCAAGGGGCCTAGCACAGATACGCAGTATTTT. Translation: CASKGPSTDTQYF.

The rearrangement joins TRBV9 to TRBJ2-7; TRBD1 might be the D (6 bases). V lost 3 bases, J lost 1 base, and 11 bases lay in between. This CDR3 comprises 14 residues. Per the germline V gene, CDR1 is SGDLS and CDR2 is YYNGEE. The CDR3 region has the DNA TGTGCCAGCAGCGCTACCGGGACATCCTACGAGCAGTACTTC. Amino acid sequence: CASSATGTSYEQYF.